A single sample gave rise to the 3 T cell receptor beta chains below, sequenced in a study of blood T cell repertoires in COVID-19. Sequenced by immunoSEQ multiplex PCR; TCRdb stores in-frame clones only, minus some. Among around 130,000 clones, under 90% were seen once, and the ten largest hold under 5%. The sequenced material came from peripheral blood. Every receptor here comes from a man in his sixties with acute or convalescent COVID-19.

The V call is TRBV5-1, the J call TRBJ1-1, with D hard to call. Germline CDR1 and CDR2: SGHRS and YFSETQ. There are 16 residues in the CDR3. Trimming stripped 0 bases from V and 0 bases from J, with 12 bases between. CDR3 DNA: TGCGCCAGCAGCTTGGGACCCCCCGGGGTGAACACTGAAGCTTTCTTT. It is translated as CASSLGPPGVNTEAFF. Combining the CDR3 with reference TRBV5-1 and TRBJ1-1 gives the whole variable domain KAGVTQTPRYLIKTRGQQVTLSCSPISGHRSVSWYQQTPGQGLQFLFEYFSETQRNKGNFPGRFSGRQFSNSRSEMNVSTLELGDSALYLCASSLGPPGVNTEAFFGQGTRLTVV.

The V call is TRBV5-1, the J call TRBJ2-2, with 10 bases identical to TRBD2. CDR3 length: 16 amino acids. Germline V gene sequence: CDR1 SGHRS, CDR2 YFSETQ. The trim removed 4 bases at V and 5 bases at J, leaving 8 bases unmatched. This CDR3 is CASSHLAGETTGELFF. In DNA form, the CDR3 reads TGCGCCAGCAGCCACCTAGCGGGAGAGACGACCGGGGAGCTGTTTTTT. Together with reference TRBV5-1 and TRBJ2-2, the CDR3 gives the full variable domain: KAGVTQTPRYLIKTRGQQVTLSCSPISGHRSVSWYQQTPGQGLQFLFEYFSETQRNKGNFPGRFSGRQFSNSRSEMNVSTLELGDSALYLCASSHLAGETTGELFFGEGSRLTVL.

The chain couples TRBV4-3 to TRBJ1-6; the D gene is possibly TRBD1 (5 bases). Germline CDR1 LGHNA, CDR2 YSLEER. V was cut by 0 bases and J by 6 bases, with 12 bases left in between. The CDR3 contains 16 residues. CDR3 coding DNA: TGCGCCAGCAGCCAAGATATACCCGGGGGTAATTCACCCCTCCACTTT. Protein sequence: CASSQDIPGGNSPLHF.